The 21 T cell receptor beta chains in this list originate from one sample, sequenced in a study of T cells in Graves' hyperthyroidism and ophthalmopathy. Amplified TCR beta CDR3 regions derived from RNA transcripts. Initially, a first-round RT-PCR of the TCR CDR3 employed the HTBI primer set. One entry per CDR3 protein results from TCRdb running MiXCR on the multiplex PCR reads. The repertoire holds nearly 250,000 distinct CDR3 sequences, with approximately 24% as singletons. Sequencing was performed on blood. The origin of the receptors is a woman in her thirties or forties with Graves' ophthalmopathy.

This clonotype was picked up many times. The chain carries TRBV7-8 and TRBJ1-2, with a weak D call TRBD1 (6 bases). V gave up 5 bases and J gave up 7 bases, with 17 bases separating them. Germline V gene data show CDR1 as SGHVS and CDR2 as FQNEAQ. The CDR3 contains 14 residues. The CDR3 coding sequence is TGTGCCAGCAGCCCCGGAGGGGGGCTCGGTGGCTACACCTTC. Translating it yields CASSPGGGLGGYTF.

At least ten counts were recorded for this clonotype. CDR3 DNA: TGTGCCAGCAGTTCGCCCGGACAATTATCCTACGAGCAGTACTTC. Encoded protein: CASSSPGQLSYEQYF. The V gene is TRBV28, the J gene TRBJ2-7, with D possibly TRBD1 on 5 matching bases. The germline V and J ends were trimmed by 4 bases and 1 base, with 14 bases remaining between them. Germline V gives CDR1 MDHEN, CDR2 SYDVKM. The CDR3 length is 15 residues.

This clonotype was found a few times. The J gene is TRBJ2-7, the V gene TRBV11-2; 9 bases align to TRBD1. CDR1 and CDR2 from the germline V gene are SGHAT and FQNNGV. The CDR3 is 17 amino acids. Unmatched junction bases numbered 11, after V lost 3 bases and J lost 2 bases. CDR3 loop: CASSFGQGFKLTYEQYF. The CDR3 nucleotides read TGTGCCAGCAGCTTTGGACAGGGGTTCAAGTTAACCTACGAGCAGTACTTC.

There are many counts of this clonotype. The chain couples TRBV15 to TRBJ2-7, with a weak D call TRBD2 (5 bases). The CDR3 length is 15 residues. Germline lookup yields CDR1 LNHNV and CDR2 YYDKDF (reference sequence). V was cut by 5 bases and J by 0 bases, with 14 bases left in between. The CDR3 loop reads CATSRRGPFSYEQYF. The CDR3 region has the DNA TGTGCCACCAGCCGCCGCGGGCCCTTCTCCTACGAGCAGTACTTC.

There are many counts of this clonotype. The chain employs TRBV27 and TRBJ2-6; D is ambiguous. This CDR3 has 14 amino acids. The V end lost 8 bases, the J end lost 0 bases, and 8 bases lay between the germline ends. CDR1 and CDR2 from the germline V gene are MNHEY and SMNVEV (reference sequence). CDR3 amino acids: CASGLYSGANVLTF. Written as DNA, the CDR3 is TGTGCCAGCGGCTTGTACTCTGGGGCCAACGTCCTGACTTTC.

The gene calls are TRBV6-1 and TRBJ2-7; D is perhaps TRBD2 (7 bases). With 2 bases removed from V and 0 bases from J, the gap between germline ends came to 14 bases. The germline V gene has CDR1 MNHNS and CDR2 SASEGT. The CDR3 consists of 16 residues. In nucleotides, the CDR3 is TGTGCCAGCAGTGAATTTAGGGCGGGGGCCTCCTACGAGCAGTACTTC. The encoded protein is CASSEFRAGASYEQYF.

The gene calls are TRBV7-2 and TRBJ1-2; maybe TRBD1 (5 bases). The CDR3 covers 14 residues. Germline values: CDR1 SGHTA, CDR2 FQGNSA. Trimming pared 3 bases from V and 4 bases from J, leaving 12 bases between. The CDR3 region has the DNA TGTGCCAGCAGCTTCAGGGACCCAGCCTATGGCTACACCTTC. This codes for CASSFRDPAYGYTF.

This clonotype was detected many times. The chain couples TRBV20-1 to TRBJ1-2, with TRBD1 matching 8 bases. In germline, CDR1 is DFQATT, CDR2 SNEGSKA (reference sequence). Trimming cost V 4 bases and J 4 bases; bases outside gene matches: 5. The CDR3 has 13 residues. CDR3 coding DNA: TGCAGTGCTATACAAGGACAGGGCTATGGCTACACCTTC. This translates into CSAIQGQGYGYTF.

At least ten counts were recorded for this clonotype. V and J are TRBV15 and TRBJ2-5; 8 bases match TRBD2. The CDR3 is 16 amino acids. The junction had 7 bases not matched to a gene; V was cut back by 0 bases and J by 4 bases. Per the germline V gene, CDR1 is LNHNV and CDR2 is YYDKDF (reference sequence). CDR3 sequence: CATSRDPAGVGETQYF. The CDR3 region has the DNA TGTGCCACCAGCAGAGATCCAGCGGGAGTTGGAGAGACCCAGTACTTC.

This clonotype was found many times. The chain combines TRBV12-3 or TRBV12-4 with TRBJ1-1; TRBD1 aligns across 7 bases. V trimming: 6 bases; J trimming: 0 bases; junction bases outside the gene matches: 4. CDR3 length: 14 amino acids. CDR3: CASRQGEVNTEAFF. CDR3 coding DNA: TGTGCCAGCAGGCAGGGGGAAGTGAACACTGAAGCTTTCTTT.

The rearrangement joins TRBV6-5 to TRBJ1-5; D is unclear. V lost 7 bases, J lost 0 bases, and 13 bases lay in between. The V gene's germline CDR1 is MNHEY and CDR2 SVGAGI. This CDR3 comprises 15 residues. The CDR3 loop is CASITLQSSNQPQHF. The CDR3 nucleotides are TGTGCCAGCATCACTCTCCAGAGTAGCAATCAGCCCCAGCATTTT.

In its sample, this clonotype was seen a few times. Here the CDR3 reads CAWSRLAGETQYF. CDR3 coding DNA: TGTGCCTGGAGCAGGCTAGCGGGGGAGACCCAGTACTTC. The chain recombines TRBV30 with TRBJ2-5; 9 bases are a match to TRBD2. V shed 3 bases and J 5 bases; nucleotides not matched to a gene: 4. CDR1 and CDR2 from the germline V gene are GTSNPN and SVGIG (reference sequence). The CDR3 runs to 13 residues.

This clonotype was counted ten times or more. The chain employs TRBV7-2 and TRBJ2-4; tentative D call: TRBD2 (6 bases). Germline V gene lookup returns CDR1 SGHTA and CDR2 FQGNSA. Between the trimmed V and J ends, which lost 1 base and 8 bases, there was a span of 9 bases. The CDR3 runs to 13 residues. In DNA, the CDR3 is TGTGCCAGCAGCTTAGGGGGACTCCACATTCAGTACTTC. Translation: CASSLGGLHIQYF.

For this clonotype: One junction end does not reproduce the germline sequence, and a read error may be involved. The rearrangement joins TRBV28 to TRBJ2-7, with D unclear. CDR1 is MDHEN and CDR2 is SYDVKM in the germline V gene. This CDR3 comprises 14 residues. CDR3 bases: TGTGCCAGTAGGAAGGGCTCCCGTATCTACGAGCAGTCCTTC. Protein sequence: CASRKGSRIYEQSF.

This clonotype was seen ten or more times. The chain links TRBV12-5 to TRBJ1-2; 10 bases match TRBD1. With 6 bases clipped from V and 4 bases from J, the junction kept 11 bases outside the gene matches. The germline V gene encodes CDR1 LGHNT and CDR2 FRNRAP. The CDR3 loop spans 16 amino acids. The CDR3: CASGRASGTGVYGYTF. In DNA form, the CDR3 reads TGTGCTAGTGGGCGAGCCTCCGGGACAGGGGTCTATGGCTACACCTTC.

This clonotype has a handful of counts. The gene calls are TRBV20-1 and TRBJ2-7, with D maybe TRBD1 (6 bases). The J call could be wrong; TRBJ2-1 is a better fit for the DNA end. CDR1 DFQATT and CDR2 SNEGSKA come from the germline V gene (reference sequence). This CDR3 spans 13 amino acids. This CDR3 is CSARVHRVNEQFF. The CDR3 nucleotides read TGCAGTGCTAGAGTGCACAGGGTAAACGAGCAGTTCTTC.

V usage is TRBV3-1 and J usage is TRBJ1-5; D gene ambiguous. The CDR3 consists of 14 residues. Trimming stripped 4 bases from V and 0 bases from J, with 7 bases between. The V gene's germline CDR1 is LGHDT and CDR2 YNNKEL (reference sequence). The CDR3 nucleotides are TGTGCCAGCAGCCCGACTCTTAGCAATCAGCCCCAGCATTTT. This encodes CASSPTLSNQPQHF.

This clonotype showed up just a few times. Compared with germline, one end of the junction differs, possibly owing to a read error. This chain connects TRBV5-1 to TRBJ2-7; D may be TRBD1 or TRBD2 (6 bases each). CDR1 and CDR2 (germline): SGHRS, YFSETQ. The CDR3 has 13 amino acids. The CDR3 DNA follows: TGCGCCAGCGCACAGGGACTTATCTACGAGCAATACTTC. This translates into CASAQGLIYEQYF.

The chain recombines TRBV6-1 with TRBJ2-5, with D perhaps TRBD1 or TRBD2 (6 bases each). The CDR3 is 17 residues long. The ends were cut back, 7 bases at V and 1 base at J, with 22 bases in the middle. Germline V lookup: CDR1 MNHNS, CDR2 SASEGT. The CDR3, as DNA: TGTGCCAGCACCCGCAATGCCGGGGGCGAACTCCAAGAGACCCAGTACTTC. This codes for CASTRNAGGELQETQYF.

The chain combines TRBV15 with TRBJ2-5, with D possibly TRBD2 on 6 matching bases. Germline CDR1 and CDR2: LNHNV and YYDKDF (reference sequence). Deletions cut 1 base from V and 2 bases from J, with 11 bases between. The CDR3 is 15 residues long. CDR3 sequence (DNA): TGTGCCACCAGCAGAGTTTACGGGGGTCAAGAGACCCAGTACTTC. Its translation is CATSRVYGGQETQYF.

This clonotype was recorded many times. The CDR3 nucleotides are TGTGCCAGCAGAACCACAGGGGAGCAGAACACCGGGGAGCTGTTTTTT. It encodes CASRTTGEQNTGELFF. The V and J genes are TRBV6-1 and TRBJ2-2; 7 bases are shared with TRBD1. The trim removed 6 bases at V and 1 base at J, leaving 8 bases unmatched. Germline CDR1 MNHNS, CDR2 SASEGT. The CDR3 spans 16 residues.